Reported below is one T cell receptor (beta chain). Original processing notes: The assay estimated nucleated cells by amplifying reference gene primers. The protocol was immunoSEQ multiplex PCR, while the TCRdb copy is restricted to in-frame clones and leaves out a portion. The DNA was the basis for D and trimming; V, J and clone size are from that table. The top ten hold around 6.9% of the sample, which has 300,000 to 400,000 clones, 70% to 90% seen once. The sample originates from a study of blood T cell repertoires in COVID-19. Turning to the study itself: From the United States, Italy and Spain came samples of acute and convalescent COVID-19. Sample material is recorded as cDNA or gDNA derived from T cells, B-cell-depleted T cells, or PBMCs.

This CDR3 region has 14 residues. With 3 bases clipped from V and 8 bases from J, the junction kept 10 bases outside the gene matches. Per the germline V gene, CDR1 is SGHDT and CDR2 is YYEEEE. The TCR originated in a human donor in a cohort sampled during active COVID-19. The specimen was peripheral blood. The chain joins TRBV5-6 to TRBJ1-2; TRBD1 matches 7 bases. The CDR3 nucleotides read TGTGCCAGCAGCTCCCCCGGGACAGAGGTGGGCTACACCTTC. This encodes CASSSPGTEVGYTF.